Following are 28 T cell receptor beta chains from one sample sequenced in a study of blood T cell repertoires in COVID-19. Sequencing used immunoSEQ multiplex PCR; TCRdb keeps in-frame clones, though not all of them. Counted here are under 200,000 clones, roughly 85% occurring once; the ten biggest clones make up 5% to 6%. The material sequenced was peripheral blood. Receptor source: a woman aged 45-59 years with COVID-19, enrolled during active disease.

The chain is built from TRBV27 and TRBJ2-5; 10 bases align to TRBD2. The CDR3 is 17 residues long. Germline V gene lookup returns CDR1 MNHEY and CDR2 SMNVEV (reference sequence). Trimming cost V 2 bases and J 5 bases; bases outside gene matches: 11. The CDR3 region is CASSLVLAGATKETQYF. Written as DNA, the CDR3 is TGTGCCAGCAGTTTAGTTCTAGCGGGGGCCACTAAGGAGACCCAGTACTTC.

The chain is built from TRBV28 and TRBJ1-5; D is ambiguous. Germline V gene sequence: CDR1 MDHEN, CDR2 SYDVKM. Trimming cost V 9 bases and J 5 bases, with 17 bases left between them. The CDR3 is 14 amino acids. CDR3 DNA: TGTGCCAGTGGCTCCGGCGGCCCCCATCAGCCCCAGCATTTT. This encodes CASGSGGPHQPQHF.

This clone was detected once. The J gene is TRBJ1-4, the V gene TRBV12-5; tentative D call: TRBD1 (5 bases). V lost 8 bases to trimming and J lost 8 bases, with 24 bases between them. CDR3 size: 16 residues. Germline values: CDR1 LGHNT, CDR2 FRNRAP. The CDR3 DNA sequence: TGTGCTAGTACTGGGGGGGGAGCGTGGTCAAGGGAAAAACTGTTTTTT. Its translation: CASTGGGAWSREKLFF.

The chain recombines TRBV3-1 (or the pseudogene TRBV3-2) with TRBJ1-2, with D unclear. Trimming removed 4 bases at V and 5 bases at J, with 11 bases between. Germline CDR1 reads LGHDT; CDR2 reads YNNKEL (reference sequence). The CDR3 totals 13 residues. The CDR3 DNA follows: TGTGCCAGCAGCCGGCAGGAAATTTATGGCTACACCTTC. Its protein is CASSRQEIYGYTF.

The rearrangement joins TRBV2 to TRBJ1-2; D might be TRBD1 (6 bases). Germline V CDR1 and CDR2: SNHLY, FYNNEI. Trimming took off 5 bases at V and 0 bases at J, with 10 bases between the two ends. The CDR3 extends over 14 amino acids. The CDR3 region has the DNA TGTGCCAGCAGTCAGACAGGAACTAACTATGGCTACACCTTC. It is translated as CASSQTGTNYGYTF.

This clone appeared once. The rearrangement joins TRBV28 to TRBJ1-2, with unresolved D. Per the germline V gene, CDR1 is MDHEN and CDR2 is SYDVKM. The length of the CDR3 is 13 residues. V gave up 1 base and J gave up 2 bases, with 5 bases separating them. CDR3 DNA: TGTGCCAGCAGTTTATCACTGAACTATGGCTACACCTTC. This gives the protein CASSLSLNYGYTF.

The CDR3 here is CAIKRQSEAFF. The CDR3 nucleotides read TGTGCCATCAAGAGACAGAGTGAAGCTTTCTTT. V and J are TRBV10-3 and TRBJ1-1, with D possibly matching TRBD1 (5 bases). Germline values: CDR1 ENHRY, CDR2 SYGVKD. Trimming pared 7 bases from V and 7 bases from J, leaving 10 bases between. The CDR3 runs 11 residues.

This chain connects TRBV28 to TRBJ1-1; 8 positions agree with TRBD1. Per germline, CDR1 MDHEN and CDR2 SYDVKM. The CDR3 is 15 amino acids. V lost 3 bases, J lost 1 base, and 4 bases stayed unmatched. In DNA, the CDR3 is TGTGCCAGCAGTTTCCTCGGACAGGGGAACACTGAAGCTTTCTTT. This translates into CASSFLGQGNTEAFF.

The V and J genes are TRBV18 and TRBJ1-1; 8 bases are shared with TRBD1. The V gene's germline CDR1 is KGHSH and CDR2 LQKENI. The CDR3 spans 15 residues. V dropped 5 bases and J dropped 2; count of bases not matched to a gene: 7. The CDR3 is CASSYGTGSNTEAFF. The CDR3 nucleotides read TGTGCCAGCTCATATGGGACAGGTTCTAACACTGAAGCTTTCTTT.

J is TRBJ2-5 and V is TRBV6-5, with TRBD1 matching 7 bases. The CDR3 length is 15 residues. The germline gives CDR1 MNHEY, CDR2 SVGAGI. Unmatched junction bases numbered 8, after V lost 5 bases and J lost 2 bases. The CDR3 loop is CASSNMGQSQETQYF. The CDR3 DNA follows: TGTGCCAGCAGTAACATGGGACAGTCACAAGAGACCCAGTACTTC.

The V call is TRBV11-3, the J call TRBJ1-1, with 7 bases lining up with TRBD1. Per the germline V gene, CDR1 is SGHNT and CDR2 is YENEEA. The CDR3 contains 14 residues. V gave up 1 base and J gave up 1 base; unmatched junction bases: 0. The CDR3 DNA is TGTGCCAGCAGCTTAGCAGGGGGGAACACTGAAGCTTTCTTT. Translation gives CASSLAGGNTEAFF.

The CDR3 coding sequence is TGCAGCGTTGTCCTCCAGGGGAGACAGCCCCAGCATTTT. Its translation: CSVVLQGRQPQHF. J is TRBJ1-5 and V is TRBV29-1; tentatively, D is TRBD1 (6 bases). Germline lookup yields CDR1 SQVTM and CDR2 ANQGSEA. Deletions cut 4 bases from V and 7 bases from J, with 14 bases between. The CDR3 extends over 13 amino acids. Supplemented by reference TRBV29-1 and TRBJ1-5, the full variable domain reads SAVISQKPSRDICQRGTSLTIQCQVDSQVTMMFWYRQQPGQSLTLIATANQGSEATYESGFVIDKFPISRPNLTFSTLTVSNMSPEDSSIYLCSVVLQGRQPQHFGDGTRLSIL.

The J gene is TRBJ2-3, the V gene TRBV4-1, with 13 bases fitting TRBD2. From germline, CDR1 is MGHRA and CDR2 YSYEKL. Trimming took 4 bases from V and 1 from J; bases not matched to a gene: 5. CDR3 size: 17 residues. The chain's CDR3 is CASSRTGLAGGTDTQYF. The CDR3 DNA reads as TGCGCCAGCAGCCGGACCGGACTAGCGGGGGGCACAGATACGCAGTATTTT.

The V gene is TRBV7-2, the J gene TRBJ1-5, with a tentative D call TRBD1 (5 bases). Germline CDR1 and CDR2: SGHTA and FQGNSA. The CDR3 is made up of 15 amino acids. Trimming cost V 1 base and J 1 base, with 8 bases left between them. The CDR3 region has the DNA TGTGCCAGCAGCTTAGACAGGCCGAGCAATCAGCCCCAGCATTTT. This codes for CASSLDRPSNQPQHF.

The table lists this clone with a few counts. The rearrangement joins TRBV6-1 to TRBJ1-3; possible D gene TRBD1, 5 bases. Trimming took off 1 base at V and 3 bases at J, with 19 bases between the two ends. Germline CDR1 is MNHNS and CDR2 is SASEGT. The CDR3 totals 18 residues. The CDR3 region has the DNA TGTGCCAGCAGTGAAGTCGGACAAGTCGGTGGACGTGGAAACACCATATATTTT. It is translated as CASSEVGQVGGRGNTIYF.

The chain recombines TRBV5-6 with TRBJ2-3; D call uncertain. This CDR3 region has 15 residues. CDR1 and CDR2 (germline): SGHDT, YYEEEE. V lost 1 base and J lost 7, with 16 bases in between. CDR3 sequence: CASSLIGDFVYTQYF. The CDR3 nucleotides are TGTGCCAGCAGCTTGATCGGCGACTTTGTATATACGCAGTATTTT.

CDR3 DNA sequence: TGTGCCAGCAGCTTAACGGGACAGTTAATGTATACGCAGTATTTT. This encodes CASSLTGQLMYTQYF. The genes are TRBV11-2 and TRBJ2-3; 7 bases map to TRBD1. Germline V CDR1 and CDR2: SGHAT, FQNNGV. CDR3 size: 15 residues. After removal of 2 bases from V and 7 bases from J, the junction contained 9 bases not matched to a gene.

The table lists this clone with a count of one. The V call is TRBV18, the J call TRBJ2-7; D is possibly TRBD1 (5 bases). This CDR3 has 18 residues. Germline V lookup: CDR1 KGHSH, CDR2 LQKENI. The ends were cut back, 3 bases at V and 0 bases at J, with 21 bases in the middle. The CDR3 protein is CASSPEEVWGAPSYEQYF. In DNA form, the CDR3 reads TGTGCCAGCTCACCTGAAGAAGTGTGGGGCGCCCCCTCCTACGAGCAGTACTTC. Based on the CDR3 plus reference TRBV18 and TRBJ2-7, the full variable domain is NAGVMQNPRHLVRRRGQEARLRCSPMKGHSHVYWYRQLPEEGLKFMVYLQKENIIDESGMPKERFSAEFPKEGPSILRIQQVVRGDSAAYFCASSPEEVWGAPSYEQYFGPGTRLTVT.

V is TRBV19 and J is TRBJ2-2; possible D gene TRBD1, 6 bases. CDR1 is LNHDA, CDR2 SQIVND, per germline (reference sequence). The CDR3 is 16 amino acids. Trimming removed 7 bases at V and 4 bases at J, with 19 bases between. The CDR3 loop reads CASNNPRGGGTGELFF. The CDR3 DNA reads TGTGCCAGTAATAACCCCAGGGGTGGTGGCACCGGGGAGCTGTTTTTT.

This chain joins TRBV7-8 and TRBJ2-6; a weak D match, TRBD1 (6 bases). This CDR3 region has 16 residues. The germline V and J ends were trimmed by 5 bases and 2 bases, with 13 bases remaining between them. CDR1 and CDR2 from the germline V gene are SGHVS and FQNEAQ. DNA for the CDR3: TGTGCCAGCAGCCGAGATGCAGGGGCTGGGGCCAACGTCCTGACTTTC. Protein sequence: CASSRDAGAGANVLTF.

The chain uses TRBV19 and TRBJ1-4; D perhaps matches TRBD1 (6 bases). There are 14 residues in the CDR3. Germline values: CDR1 LNHDA, CDR2 SQIVND (reference sequence). V lost 2 bases to trimming and J lost 6 bases, with 10 bases between them. The CDR3 nucleotides read TGTGCCAGTAGTATACAGGGGTTCGATGAAAAACTGTTTTTT. Translation gives CASSIQGFDEKLFF. The full variable domain, with the rest looked up from reference TRBV19 and TRBJ1-4, is DGGITQSPKYLFRKEGQNVTLSCEQNLNHDAMYWYRQDPGQGLRLIYYSQIVNDFQKGDIAEGYSVSREKKESFPLTVTSAQKNPTAFYLCASSIQGFDEKLFFGSGTQLSVL.

The V call is TRBV6-5, the J call TRBJ2-3; TRBD1 is a possible D gene (5 bases). Germline V CDR1 and CDR2: MNHEY, SVGAGI. V was shortened by 6 bases and J by 4 bases, with 11 bases between the two germline ends. The CDR3 covers 13 residues. The CDR3 protein is CASSRQTADTQYF. CDR3 bases: TGTGCCAGCAGCCGACAGACAGCAGATACGCAGTATTTT.

This sequence joins TRBV5-5 and TRBJ2-5; TRBD2 matches 11 bases. The CDR3 is 16 amino acids. After removal of 4 bases from V and 3 bases from J, the junction contained 8 bases not matched to a gene. Germline V gene sequence: CDR1 SGHKS, CDR2 YYEKEE (reference sequence). Here the CDR3 reads CASSQETSGAEETQYF. The CDR3 DNA sequence: TGTGCCAGCAGCCAGGAGACTAGCGGGGCTGAAGAGACCCAGTACTTC. The variable domain in full, with the rest retrieved from reference TRBV5-5 and TRBJ2-5, is DAGVTQSPTHLIKTRGQQVTLRCSPISGHKSVSWYQQVLGQGPQFIFQYYEKEERGRGNFPDRFSARQFPNYSSELNVNALLLGDSALYLCASSQETSGAEETQYFGPGTRLLVL.

The chain joins TRBV2 to TRBJ1-3, with D maybe TRBD1 (6 bases). Germline V gives CDR1 SNHLY, CDR2 FYNNEI. The CDR3 covers 14 residues. V was shortened by 6 bases and J by 2 bases, with 11 bases between the two germline ends. The CDR3 region has the DNA TGTGCCAGCAGGGACAGAGGGGCTGGAAACACCATATATTTT. Protein sequence: CASRDRGAGNTIYF.

The chain combines TRBV15 with TRBJ2-7, with 9 bases fitting TRBD1. Germline lookup yields CDR1 LNHNV and CDR2 YYDKDF (reference sequence). The CDR3 length is 15 residues. Germline trimming cut 4 bases from V and 2 bases from J; bases unmatched to any gene: 6. The CDR3 protein is CATSTGGDRAYEQYF. CDR3 nucleotide sequence: TGTGCCACCAGCACCGGCGGGGACAGGGCCTACGAGCAGTACTTC.

This chain connects TRBV3-1 (or the pseudogene TRBV3-2) to TRBJ1-6, with 9 bases lining up with TRBD1. CDR1 is LGHDT, CDR2 YNNKEL, per germline (reference sequence). V was pared by 4 bases and J by 10 bases, with 5 bases of the junction left unmatched. The CDR3 length is 14 residues. The DNA for the CDR3 is TGTGCCAGCAGCCCGAGGACAGGGGAATCACCCCTCCACTTT. It codes for CASSPRTGESPLHF.

V is TRBV7-9 and J is TRBJ2-7, with 11 bases lining up with TRBD2. CDR1 and CDR2 (germline): SEHNR, FQNEAQ (reference sequence). J was trimmed by 4 bases and V by 1 base; bases with no gene match: 3. The CDR3 is 15 residues long. CDR3 nucleotides: TGTGCCAGCAGCTTAGAGGGACTAGCGGAGTACGAGCAGTACTTC. It is translated as CASSLEGLAEYEQYF.

Only a few counts were recorded for this clone. This chain joins TRBV10-1 and TRBJ1-3; D is unclear. This CDR3 comprises 13 residues. Germline CDR1 and CDR2: WNHNN and SYGVQD (reference sequence). Trimming stripped 6 bases from V and 8 bases from J, with 14 bases between. The CDR3 sequence: CASSSGLTDTIYF. CDR3 in DNA: TGCGCCAGCAGCTCCGGACTAACGGACACCATATATTTT.